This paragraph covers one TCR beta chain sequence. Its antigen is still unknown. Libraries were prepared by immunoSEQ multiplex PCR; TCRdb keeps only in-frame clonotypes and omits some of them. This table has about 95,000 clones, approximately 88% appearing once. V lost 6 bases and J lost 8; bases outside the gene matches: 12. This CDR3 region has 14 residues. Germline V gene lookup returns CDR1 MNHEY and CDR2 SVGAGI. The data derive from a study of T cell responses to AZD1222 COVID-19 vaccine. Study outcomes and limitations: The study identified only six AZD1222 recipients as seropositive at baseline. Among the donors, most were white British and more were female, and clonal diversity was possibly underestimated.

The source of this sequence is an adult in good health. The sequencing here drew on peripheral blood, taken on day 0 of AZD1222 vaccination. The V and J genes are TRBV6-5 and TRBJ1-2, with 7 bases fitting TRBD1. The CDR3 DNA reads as TGTGCCAGCAGCCAACCGCACAGGGGCAACGGCTACACCTTC. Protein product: CASSQPHRGNGYTF.